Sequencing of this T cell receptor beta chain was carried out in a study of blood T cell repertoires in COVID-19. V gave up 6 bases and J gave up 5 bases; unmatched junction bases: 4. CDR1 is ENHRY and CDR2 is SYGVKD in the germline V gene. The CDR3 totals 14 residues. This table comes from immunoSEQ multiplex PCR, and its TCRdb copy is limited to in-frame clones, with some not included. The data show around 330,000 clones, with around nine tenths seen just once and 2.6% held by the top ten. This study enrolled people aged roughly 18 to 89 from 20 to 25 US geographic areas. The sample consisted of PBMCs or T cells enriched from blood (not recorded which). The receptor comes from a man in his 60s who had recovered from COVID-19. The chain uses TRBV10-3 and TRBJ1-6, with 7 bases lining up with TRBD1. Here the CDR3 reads CAISRDRDNSPLHF. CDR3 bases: TGTGCCATCAGCCGGGACAGAGATAATTCACCCCTCCACTTT.